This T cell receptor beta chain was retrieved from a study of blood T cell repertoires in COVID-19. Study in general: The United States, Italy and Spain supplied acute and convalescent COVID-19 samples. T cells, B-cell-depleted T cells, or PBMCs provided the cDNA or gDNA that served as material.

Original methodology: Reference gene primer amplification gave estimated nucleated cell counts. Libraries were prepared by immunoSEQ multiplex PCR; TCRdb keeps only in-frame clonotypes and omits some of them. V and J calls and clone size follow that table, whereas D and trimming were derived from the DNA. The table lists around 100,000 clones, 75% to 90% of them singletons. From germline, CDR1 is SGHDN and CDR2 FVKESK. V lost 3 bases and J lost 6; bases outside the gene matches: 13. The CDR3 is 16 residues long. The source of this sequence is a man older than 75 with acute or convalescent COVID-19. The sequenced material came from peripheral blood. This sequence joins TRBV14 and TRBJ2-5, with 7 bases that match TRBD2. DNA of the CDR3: TGTGCCAGCAGCCATGGGAGCGGCGGGAGCCTACAGACCCAGTACTTC. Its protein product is CASSHGSGGSLQTQYF. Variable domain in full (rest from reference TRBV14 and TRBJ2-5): EAGVTQFPSHSVIEKGQTVTLRCDPISGHDNLYWYRRVMGKEIKFLLHFVKESKQDESGMPNNRFLAERTGGTYSTLKVQPAELEDSGVYFCASSHGSGGSLQTQYFGPGTRLLVL.